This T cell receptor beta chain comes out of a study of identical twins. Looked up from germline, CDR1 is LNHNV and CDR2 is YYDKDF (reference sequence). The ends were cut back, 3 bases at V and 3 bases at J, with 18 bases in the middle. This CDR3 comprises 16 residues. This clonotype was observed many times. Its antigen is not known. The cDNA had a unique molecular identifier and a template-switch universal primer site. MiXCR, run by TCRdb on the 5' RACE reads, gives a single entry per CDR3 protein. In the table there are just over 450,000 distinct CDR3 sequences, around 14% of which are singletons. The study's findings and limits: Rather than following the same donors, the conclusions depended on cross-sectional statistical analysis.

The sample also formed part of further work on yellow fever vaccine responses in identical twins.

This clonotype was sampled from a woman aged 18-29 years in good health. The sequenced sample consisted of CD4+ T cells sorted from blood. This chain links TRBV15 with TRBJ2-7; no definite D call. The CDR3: CATSSPKARNLYEQYF. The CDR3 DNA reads TGTGCCACCAGCAGCCCTAAAGCCCGTAATCTCTACGAGCAGTACTTC.